The rows below give T cell receptor beta chains drawn from one sample of a study of T cells after yellow fever vaccination. TCRdb re-called the 5' RACE reads through MiXCR, storing one row per CDR3 protein. The sample includes about 320,000 distinct CDR3 sequences, 3.5% to 4.5% of them seen just once. This specimen consisted of PBMCs, obtained 15 days after the yellow fever booster vaccination. Source of these receptors: a man between 18 and 35 years old who received the YFV17D yellow fever vaccine. Both conserved end residues are trimmed from each CDR3.

J,V,CDR3
TRBJ2-3,TRBV10-3,AISSGGAGDTQY
TRBJ1-2,TRBV30,ASELSRGGVGNYGYT
TRBJ1-5,TRBV9,ASSVEAGNQPQH
TRBJ2-2,TRBV20-1,SAKGLAGGTNTGELF
TRBJ2-2,TRBV20-1,SAYSEVTGELF
TRBJ2-2,TRBV24-1,ATSAGRTSGVTGELF
TRBJ2-3,TRBV10-3,AISPGGDSDTQY
TRBJ1-1,TRBV18,ASSLGWENTEAF
TRBJ2-2,TRBV20-1,SARPLPGQGPTGELF
TRBJ2-2,TRBV12-3/TRBV12-4,ASSFVTRTGELF
TRBJ1-2,TRBV25-1,ASSEYENGYT
TRBJ1-3,TRBV10-3,AIRQGLGSGNTIY